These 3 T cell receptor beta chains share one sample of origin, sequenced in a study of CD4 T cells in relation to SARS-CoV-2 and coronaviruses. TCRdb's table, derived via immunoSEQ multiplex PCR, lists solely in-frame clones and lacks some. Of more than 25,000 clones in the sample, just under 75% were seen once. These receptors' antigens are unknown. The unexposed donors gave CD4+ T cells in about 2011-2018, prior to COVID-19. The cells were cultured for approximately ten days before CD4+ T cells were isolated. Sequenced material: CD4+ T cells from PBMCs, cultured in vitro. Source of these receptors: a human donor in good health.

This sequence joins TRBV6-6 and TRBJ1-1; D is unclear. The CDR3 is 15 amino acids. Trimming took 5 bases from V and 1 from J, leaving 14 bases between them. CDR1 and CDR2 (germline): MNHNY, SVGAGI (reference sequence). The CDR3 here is CASSDVGPTNTEAFF. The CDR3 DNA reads TGTGCCAGCAGTGACGTGGGCCCCACGAACACTGAAGCTTTCTTT.

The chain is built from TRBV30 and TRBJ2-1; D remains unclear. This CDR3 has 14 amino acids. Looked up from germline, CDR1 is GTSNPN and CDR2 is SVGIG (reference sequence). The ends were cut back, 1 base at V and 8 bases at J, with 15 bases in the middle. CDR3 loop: CAWSGFPIVDEQFF. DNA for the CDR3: TGTGCCTGGAGTGGGTTCCCGATCGTGGATGAGCAGTTCTTC.

The CDR3 sequence: CASSPGTGGPLHF. In DNA form, the CDR3 reads TGTGCCAGCAGCCCCGGGACCGGAGGACCCCTCCACTTT. The chain carries TRBV2 and TRBJ1-6; D perhaps matches TRBD1 (5 bases). CDR1 and CDR2 (germline): SNHLY, FYNNEI. The CDR3 covers 13 residues. V dropped 6 bases and J dropped 12 bases, with 15 bases sitting between them. Based on the CDR3 plus reference TRBV2 and TRBJ1-6, the full variable domain is EPEVTQTPSHQVTQMGQEVILRCVPISNHLYFYWYRQILGQKVEFLVSFYNNEISEKSEIFDDQFSVERPDGSNFTLKIRSTKLEDSAMYFCASSPGTGGPLHFGNGTRLTVT.